This TCR beta chain was recorded in a study of blood T cell repertoires in COVID-19. Clones were sequenced by immunoSEQ multiplex PCR, and TCRdb holds only the in-frame ones, with some missing. This table holds fewer than 350,000 clones, approximately 86% found once. The length of the CDR3 is 13 residues. With 3 bases removed from V and 7 bases from J, the gap between germline ends came to 10 bases. Germline CDR1 and CDR2: KGHSH and LQKENI. The chain is built from TRBV18 and TRBJ2-1, with D perhaps TRBD1 (5 bases). Material for sequencing was peripheral blood. The receptor was derived from a woman under 40 who had recovered from COVID-19. The CDR3 here is CASSPTARNEQFF. The CDR3 DNA sequence: TGTGCCAGCTCACCGACAGCAAGAAATGAGCAGTTCTTC.